This TCR beta chain was captured in a study of OX40 agonist ivuxolimab in advanced cancers. Overall study context: Each patient was given ivuxolimab into a vein every 2 weeks, at 0.01 to 10 mg/kg.

Profiled with immunoSEQ multiplex PCR; TCRdb holds only in-frame clones, not every one. The sample lists 71,000 or so clones; 80% were seen once. Germline V gives CDR1 KGHSH, CDR2 LQKENI. With 6 bases removed from V and 0 bases from J, the gap between germline ends came to 9 bases. This CDR3 has 15 residues. V gene TRBV18 combines with J gene TRBJ2-6; either TRBD1 or TRBD2 may supply D (5 bases each). The sequence derives from an adult with an advanced solid tumor such as melanoma, head and neck, liver or kidney cancer. The specimen was CD4+ or CD8+ T cells sorted from blood, collected in a trial of the OX40 agonist ivuxolimab. CDR3 nucleotides: TGTGCCAGCTCCTGGGGGATCTCTGGGGCCAACGTCCTGACTTTC. This translates into CASSWGISGANVLTF.